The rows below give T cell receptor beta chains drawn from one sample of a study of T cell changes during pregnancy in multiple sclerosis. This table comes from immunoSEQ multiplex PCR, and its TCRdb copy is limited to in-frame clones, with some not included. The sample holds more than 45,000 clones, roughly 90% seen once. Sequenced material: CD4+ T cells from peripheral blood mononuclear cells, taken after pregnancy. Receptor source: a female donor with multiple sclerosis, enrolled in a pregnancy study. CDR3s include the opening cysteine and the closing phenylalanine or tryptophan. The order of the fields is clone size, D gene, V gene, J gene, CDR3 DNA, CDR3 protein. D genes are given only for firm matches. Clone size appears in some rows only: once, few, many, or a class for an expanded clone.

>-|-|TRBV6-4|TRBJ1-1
TGTGCCAGCAGTGACTCGAGGGATTCGGCCGAAGCTTTCTTT
CASSDSRDSAEAFF
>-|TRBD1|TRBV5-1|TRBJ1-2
TGCGCCAGCAGCTTGGCCGGGACAGGAGGTGGCTACACCTTC
CASSLAGTGGGYTF
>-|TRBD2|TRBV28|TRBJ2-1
TGTGCCAGCAGTTTTGGTCCGGCTAGCGGGAGACAAAGTTCCTACAATGAGCAGTTCTTC
CASSFGPASGRQSSYNEQFF
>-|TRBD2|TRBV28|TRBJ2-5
TGTGCCAGCAGCTCCACCGGGACTAGCGGGAGGAGGGAGACCCAGTACTTC
CASSSTGTSGRRETQYF
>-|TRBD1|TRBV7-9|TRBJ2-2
TGTGCCAGCAGCTTCAGGGGGAGTATTACCGGGGAGCTGTTTTTT
CASSFRGSITGELFF
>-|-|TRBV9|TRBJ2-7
TGTGCCAGCAGCATGGACAGCGCCCAGCAGTACTTC
CASSMDSAQQYF
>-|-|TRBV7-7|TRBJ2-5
TGTGCTAGCAGCTCCTTCCGACAGGTGGGGTATCAAGAGACCCAGTACTTC
CASSSFRQVGYQETQYF
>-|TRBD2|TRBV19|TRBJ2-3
TGTGCCAGTAGTTTTCGGACTAGCGGCACAGATACGCAGTATTTT
CASSFRTSGTDTQYF
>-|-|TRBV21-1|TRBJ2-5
TGTGCCAGCAGCCCCCACGGGGGGAGAGAGACCCAGTACTTC
CASSPHGGRETQYF
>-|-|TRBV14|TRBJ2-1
TGTGCCAGCAGCCAACCCGGGACACCCTCCTACAATGAGCAGTTCTTC
CASSQPGTPSYNEQFF
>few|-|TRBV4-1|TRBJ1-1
TGCGCCAGCAGCCAACGGTCGATTATGAACACTGAAGCTTTCTTT
CASSQRSIMNTEAFF
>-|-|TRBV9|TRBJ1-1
TGTGCCAGCAGCAGAGCTTCCGTGAACACTGAAGCTTTCTTT
CASSRASVNTEAFF
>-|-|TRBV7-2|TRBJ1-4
TGTGCCAGCAAAAGGACGGGGTTTAATGAAAAACTGTTTTTT
CASKRTGFNEKLFF
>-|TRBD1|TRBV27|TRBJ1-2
TGTGCCAGCAGTAAAACAGGGGAGAAGAACTATGGCTACACCTTC
CASSKTGEKNYGYTF
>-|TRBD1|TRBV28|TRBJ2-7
TGTGCCAGCAGGGACAGGGGGAGTTACGAGCAGTACTTC
CASRDRGSYEQYF
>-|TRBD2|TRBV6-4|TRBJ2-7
TGTGCCAGCAGTGACCTCGGGGGGTACGAGCAGTACTTC
CASSDLGGYEQYF
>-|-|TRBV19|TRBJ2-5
TGTGCCAGTAGTATCCCAGGGCGCCAAGAGACCCAGTACTTC
CASSIPGRQETQYF
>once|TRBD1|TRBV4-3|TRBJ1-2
TGCGCCAGCAGCCAAGACCGGCAGGGGGCTAACTATGGCTACACCTTC
CASSQDRQGANYGYTF
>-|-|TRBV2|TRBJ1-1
TGTGCCAGCAGAATCCGGGGGAACACTGAAGCTTTCTTT
CASRIRGNTEAFF